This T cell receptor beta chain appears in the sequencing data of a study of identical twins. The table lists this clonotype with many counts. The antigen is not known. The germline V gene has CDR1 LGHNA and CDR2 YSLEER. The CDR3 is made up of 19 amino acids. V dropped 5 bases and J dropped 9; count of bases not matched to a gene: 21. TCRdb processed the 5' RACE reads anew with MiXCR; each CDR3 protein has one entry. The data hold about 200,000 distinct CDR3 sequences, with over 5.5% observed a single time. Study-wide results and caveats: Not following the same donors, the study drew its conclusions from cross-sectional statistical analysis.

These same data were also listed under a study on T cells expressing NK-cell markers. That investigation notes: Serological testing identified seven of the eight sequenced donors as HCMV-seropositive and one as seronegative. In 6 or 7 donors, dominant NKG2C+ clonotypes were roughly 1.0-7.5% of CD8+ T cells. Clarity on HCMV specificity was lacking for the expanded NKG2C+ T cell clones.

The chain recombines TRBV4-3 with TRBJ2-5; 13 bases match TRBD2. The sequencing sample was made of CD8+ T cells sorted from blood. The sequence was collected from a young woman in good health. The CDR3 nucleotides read TGCGCCAGCAGCGAAGGGGTTCCGAGGGGGACTAGCGGGATGGAGGCCCAGTACTTC. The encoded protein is CASSEGVPRGTSGMEAQYF.